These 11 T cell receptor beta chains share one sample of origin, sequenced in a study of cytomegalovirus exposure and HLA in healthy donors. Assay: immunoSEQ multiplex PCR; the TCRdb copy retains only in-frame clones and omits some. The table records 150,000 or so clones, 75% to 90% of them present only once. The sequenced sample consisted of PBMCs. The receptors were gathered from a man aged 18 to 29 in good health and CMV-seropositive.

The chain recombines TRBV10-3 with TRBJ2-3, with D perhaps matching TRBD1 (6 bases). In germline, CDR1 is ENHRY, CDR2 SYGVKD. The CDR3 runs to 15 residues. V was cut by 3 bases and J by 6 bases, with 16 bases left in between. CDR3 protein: CAISDRGPPGDTQYF. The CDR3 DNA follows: TGTGCCATCAGTGACAGGGGACCCCCCGGGGATACGCAGTATTTT.

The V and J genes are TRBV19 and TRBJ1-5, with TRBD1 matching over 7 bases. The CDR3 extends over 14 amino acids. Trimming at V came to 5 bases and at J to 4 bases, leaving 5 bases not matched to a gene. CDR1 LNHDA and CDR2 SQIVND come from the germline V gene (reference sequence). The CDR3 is CASSGGQSNQPQHF. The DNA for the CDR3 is TGTGCCAGTAGTGGGGGACAGAGTAATCAGCCCCAGCATTTT.

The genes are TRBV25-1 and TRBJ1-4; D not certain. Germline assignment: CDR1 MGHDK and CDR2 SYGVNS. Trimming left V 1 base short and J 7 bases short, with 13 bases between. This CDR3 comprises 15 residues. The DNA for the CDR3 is TGTGCCAGCAGTGAATCGGCGGGTAGGCGTGAAAAACTGTTTTTT. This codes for CASSESAGRREKLFF.

This chain's CDR3 is CASSLWQGNTYEQYF. The CDR3 nucleotides read TGTGCCAGCAGCTTGTGGCAGGGGAACACCTACGAGCAGTACTTC. The genes are TRBV5-6 and TRBJ2-7; possible D gene TRBD1, 6 bases. The germline V gene encodes CDR1 SGHDT and CDR2 YYEEEE. This CDR3 spans 15 amino acids. Trimming left V 1 base short and J 2 bases short, with 13 bases between.

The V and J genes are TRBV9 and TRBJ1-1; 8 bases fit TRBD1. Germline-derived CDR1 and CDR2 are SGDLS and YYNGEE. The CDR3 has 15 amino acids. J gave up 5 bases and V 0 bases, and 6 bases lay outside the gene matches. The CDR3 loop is CASSVAPGGKTEAFF. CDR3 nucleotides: TGTGCCAGCAGCGTAGCTCCAGGGGGCAAGACTGAAGCTTTCTTT.

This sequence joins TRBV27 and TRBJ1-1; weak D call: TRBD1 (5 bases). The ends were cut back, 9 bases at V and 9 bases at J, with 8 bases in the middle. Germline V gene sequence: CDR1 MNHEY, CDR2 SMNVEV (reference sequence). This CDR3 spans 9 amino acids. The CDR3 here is CASWTKAFF. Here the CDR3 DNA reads TGTGCCAGTTGGACAAAAGCTTTCTTT.

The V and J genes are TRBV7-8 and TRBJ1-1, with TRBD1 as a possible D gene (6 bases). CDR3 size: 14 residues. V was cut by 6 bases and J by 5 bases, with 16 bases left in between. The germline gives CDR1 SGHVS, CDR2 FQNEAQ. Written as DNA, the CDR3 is TGTGCCAGCAGGAACGACAGGAAGAGTACTGAAGCTTTCTTT. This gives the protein CASRNDRKSTEAFF.

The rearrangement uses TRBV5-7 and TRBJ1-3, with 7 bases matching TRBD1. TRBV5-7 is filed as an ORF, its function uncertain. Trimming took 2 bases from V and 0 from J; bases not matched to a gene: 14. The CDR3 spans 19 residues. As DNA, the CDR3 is TGTGCCAGCAGCTTAGGTATCGGGGACAGCCACTACTCTGGAAACACCATATATTTT. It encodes CASSLGIGDSHYSGNTIYF.

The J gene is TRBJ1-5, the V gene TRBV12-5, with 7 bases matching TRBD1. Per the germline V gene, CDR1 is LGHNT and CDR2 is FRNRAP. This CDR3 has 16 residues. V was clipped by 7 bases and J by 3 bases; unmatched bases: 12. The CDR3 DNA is TGTGCTAGTGATCTTACTCCGGGACAGAACAATCAGCCCCAGCATTTT. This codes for CASDLTPGQNNQPQHF.

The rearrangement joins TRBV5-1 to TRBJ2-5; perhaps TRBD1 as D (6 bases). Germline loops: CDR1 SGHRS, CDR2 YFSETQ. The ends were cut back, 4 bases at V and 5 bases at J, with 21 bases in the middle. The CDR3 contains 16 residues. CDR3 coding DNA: TGCGCCAGCAGCCTCTCGACAGGCTCAGTCAGGGAGACCCAGTACTTC. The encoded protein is CASSLSTGSVRETQYF.

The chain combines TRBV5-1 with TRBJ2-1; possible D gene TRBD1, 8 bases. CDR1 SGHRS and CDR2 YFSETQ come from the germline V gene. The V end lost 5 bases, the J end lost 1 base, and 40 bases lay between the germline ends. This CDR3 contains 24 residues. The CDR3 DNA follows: TGCGCCAGCAGTTTTCCCACAGCGGGGACGAGCCCCGCTACGGACAGGGATTCCTACAATGAGCAGTTCTTC. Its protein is CASSFPTAGTSPATDRDSYNEQFF.